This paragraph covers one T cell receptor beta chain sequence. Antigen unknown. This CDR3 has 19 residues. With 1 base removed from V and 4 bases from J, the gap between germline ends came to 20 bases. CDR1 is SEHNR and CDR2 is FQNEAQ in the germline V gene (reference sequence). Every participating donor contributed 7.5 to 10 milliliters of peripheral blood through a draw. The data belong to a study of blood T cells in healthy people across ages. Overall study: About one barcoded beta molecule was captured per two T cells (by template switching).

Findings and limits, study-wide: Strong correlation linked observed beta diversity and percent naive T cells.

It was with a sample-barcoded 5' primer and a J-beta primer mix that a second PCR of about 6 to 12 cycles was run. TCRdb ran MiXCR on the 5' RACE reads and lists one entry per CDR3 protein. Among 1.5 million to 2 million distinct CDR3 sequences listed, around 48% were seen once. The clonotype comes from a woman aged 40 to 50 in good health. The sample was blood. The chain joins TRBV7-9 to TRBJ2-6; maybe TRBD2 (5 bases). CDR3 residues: CASSLGQFGGPGGANVLTF. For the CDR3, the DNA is TGTGCCAGCAGCTTAGGTCAATTTGGAGGCCCGGGCGGGGCCAACGTCCTGACTTTC.